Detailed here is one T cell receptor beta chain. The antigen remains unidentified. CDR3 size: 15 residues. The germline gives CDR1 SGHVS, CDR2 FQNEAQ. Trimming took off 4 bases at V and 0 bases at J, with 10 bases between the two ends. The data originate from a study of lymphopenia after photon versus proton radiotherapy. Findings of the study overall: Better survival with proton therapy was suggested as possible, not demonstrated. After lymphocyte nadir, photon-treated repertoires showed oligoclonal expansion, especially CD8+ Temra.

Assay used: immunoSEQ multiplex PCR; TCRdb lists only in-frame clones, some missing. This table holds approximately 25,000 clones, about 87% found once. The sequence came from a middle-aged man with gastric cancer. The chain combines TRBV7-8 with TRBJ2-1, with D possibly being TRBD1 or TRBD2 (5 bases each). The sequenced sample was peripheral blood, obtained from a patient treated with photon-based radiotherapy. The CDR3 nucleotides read TGTGCCAGCAGCTCCGGGACGAGCTCCTACAATGAGCAGTTCTTC. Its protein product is CASSSGTSSYNEQFF.